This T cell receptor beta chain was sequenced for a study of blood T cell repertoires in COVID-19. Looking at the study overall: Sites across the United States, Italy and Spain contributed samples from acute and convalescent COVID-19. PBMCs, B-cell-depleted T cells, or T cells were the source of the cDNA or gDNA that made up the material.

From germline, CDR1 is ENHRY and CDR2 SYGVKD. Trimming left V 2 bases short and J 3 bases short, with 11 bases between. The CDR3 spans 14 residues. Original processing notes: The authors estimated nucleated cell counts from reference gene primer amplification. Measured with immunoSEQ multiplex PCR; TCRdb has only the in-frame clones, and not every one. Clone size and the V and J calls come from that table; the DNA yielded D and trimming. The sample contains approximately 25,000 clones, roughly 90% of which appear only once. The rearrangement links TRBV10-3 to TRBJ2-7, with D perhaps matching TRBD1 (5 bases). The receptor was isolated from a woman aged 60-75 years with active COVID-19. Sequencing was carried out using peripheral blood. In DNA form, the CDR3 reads TGTGCCATCAGTGAGACAGGTTTGGGCTACGAGCAGTACTTC. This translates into CAISETGLGYEQYF.